A single sample gave rise to the 25 T cell receptor beta chains below, sequenced in a study of T cells in Graves' hyperthyroidism and ophthalmopathy. Regions amplified from RNA transcripts were the TCR beta CDR3 regions. In the first-round RT-PCR of the TCR CDR3, the HTBI primer set was used. Via MiXCR, TCRdb re-called the multiplex PCR reads, giving one row per CDR3 protein. The sample holds around 580,000 distinct CDR3 sequences, more than 45% seen once. The sample taken for sequencing was peripheral blood or thyroid tissue (not recorded which). These receptors all stem from a woman under 30 with Graves' hyperthyroidism.

This clonotype was seen many times. The chain combines TRBV6-6 with TRBJ1-1, with D uncertain. The ends were cut back, 5 bases at V and 10 bases at J, with 11 bases in the middle. Germline CDR1 and CDR2: MNHNY and SVGAGI (reference sequence). The CDR3 is 11 amino acids. CDR3 in DNA: TGTGCCAGCAGTAGGACGGTTGGAGCTTTCTTT. Protein product: CASSRTVGAFF.

The chain uses TRBV5-1 and TRBJ1-2, with 8 positions matching TRBD1. Unmatched junction bases numbered 5, after V lost 0 bases and J lost 4 bases. The CDR3 is 15 residues long. From germline, CDR1 is SGHRS and CDR2 YFSETQ. As DNA, the CDR3 is TGCGCCAGCAGCTTGGGACCGACAGGGGCCTATGGCTACACCTTC. Translation gives CASSLGPTGAYGYTF.

This clonotype appeared many times. The genes are TRBV6-5 and TRBJ2-6; D unclear. The CDR3 covers 16 residues. Trimming pared 1 base from V and 1 base from J, leaving 8 bases between. Germline V gene sequence: CDR1 MNHEY, CDR2 SVGAGI. The CDR3 nucleotides read TGTGCCAGCAGTTACTTCAGACCGTCTGGGGCCAACGTCCTGACTTTC. Translated, it gives CASSYFRPSGANVLTF.

Many counts were recorded for this clonotype. The chain employs TRBV7-2 and TRBJ2-2; 9 positions match TRBD1. Germline loops: CDR1 SGHTA, CDR2 FQGNSA. V trimming: 7 bases; J trimming: 0 bases; junction bases outside the gene matches: 3. The CDR3 totals 15 residues. The CDR3 DNA sequence: TGTGCCAGCAAATGGGACAGGGCGAACACCGGGGAGCTGTTTTTT. Translated: CASKWDRANTGELFF.

The chain joins TRBV7-4 to TRBJ1-4, with 10 bases aligning to TRBD1. After removal of 11 bases from V and 8 bases from J, the junction contained 2 bases not matched to a gene. There are 11 residues in the CDR3. CDR1 is SGHVT and CDR2 is SQSDAQ in the germline V gene. Here the CDR3 reads CAGGQGEKLFF. The CDR3 bases are TGTGCCGGGGGACAGGGGGAAAAACTGTTTTTT.

This clonotype was seen many times. The genes are TRBV19 and TRBJ1-1, with a possible D match to TRBD1 (6 bases). CDR1 is LNHDA and CDR2 is SQIVND in the germline V gene (reference sequence). This CDR3 is 15 amino acids long. The V gene lost 11 bases and the J gene lost 2 bases, with 21 bases spanning the gap. CDR3 sequence reads: CASARTASGNTEAFF. As DNA, the CDR3 is TGTGCCTCGGCTAGGACAGCTTCTGGCAACACTGAAGCTTTCTTT.

The chain recombines TRBV25-1 with TRBJ1-2; no clear D gene. With 4 bases removed from V and 4 bases from J, the gap between germline ends came to 13 bases. The CDR3 runs 14 residues. Per germline, CDR1 MGHDK and CDR2 SYGVNS. CDR3 in amino acids: CASSAREAGYGYTF. CDR3 DNA: TGTGCCAGCAGTGCTAGAGAGGCAGGCTATGGCTACACCTTC.

V gene TRBV9 combines with J gene TRBJ2-2, with no clear D. Germline V gene lookup returns CDR1 SGDLS and CDR2 YYNGEE. The CDR3 runs 16 residues. V gave up 2 bases and J gave up 0 bases, with 11 bases separating them. Written as DNA, the CDR3 is TGTGCCAGCAGCGTGAGACGGATAGCGAACACCGGGGAGCTGTTTTTT. Amino acids: CASSVRRIANTGELFF.

The chain links TRBV6-4 to TRBJ2-7, with TRBD2 identical over 7 bases. The closer fit of TRBJ2-1 to the DNA end suggests the J call may be wrong. Germline CDR1 is MRHNA and CDR2 is SNTAGT. The CDR3 is 17 amino acids. The CDR3 protein is CASSDRWVAGPSNEQFF. The CDR3 nucleotides read TGTGCCAGCAGTGACCGCTGGGTAGCGGGCCCTTCTAATGAGCAGTTCTTC.

This clonotype was counted a single time. This rearrangement joins TRBV7-6 to TRBJ2-2; TRBD2 agrees at 7 bases. Germline values: CDR1 SGHVS, CDR2 FNYEAQ. The V segment lost 5 bases and the J segment 5 bases; nucleotides outside the gene matches: 5. CDR3 size: 14 residues. The CDR3 DNA follows: TGTGCCAGCAGCGTATCGGGGGGAACCGGGGAGCTGTTTTTT. Translation: CASSVSGGTGELFF.

This rearrangement joins TRBV29-1 to TRBJ1-1; 9 bases match TRBD1. With V trimmed by 8 bases and J by 1 base, 11 bases remained unmatched. This CDR3 is 15 amino acids long. Germline CDR1 and CDR2: SQVTM and ANQGSEA. CDR3 nucleotides: TGCAGCAGTTACGGTCGGGACAGGGAGAACACTGAAGCTTTCTTT. Translated: CSSYGRDRENTEAFF.

This clonotype has just a few counts. The rearrangement uses TRBV2 and TRBJ2-1; 15 bases line up with TRBD2. The V gene end was trimmed by 6 bases and the J gene end by 6 bases; junction bases not matched to a gene: 9. The CDR3 is 17 residues long. The germline CDR1 and CDR2 sequences are SNHLY and FYNNEI. CDR3 sequence: CASSQERGLAGGNEQFF. The CDR3 region has the DNA TGTGCCAGCAGCCAAGAGAGGGGACTAGCGGGAGGCAATGAGCAGTTCTTC. The full variable domain, completed using reference TRBV2 and TRBJ2-1, is EPEVTQTPSHQVTQMGQEVILRCVPISNHLYFYWYRQILGQKVEFLVSFYNNEISEKSEIFDDQFSVERPDGSNFTLKIRSTKLEDSAMYFCASSQERGLAGGNEQFFGPGTRLTVL.

This clonotype has ten or more counts. The chain employs TRBV6-5 and TRBJ2-7, with 7 bases matching TRBD2. This CDR3 has 16 amino acids. V trimming: 5 bases; J trimming: 3 bases; junction bases outside the gene matches: 13. CDR1 and CDR2 from the germline V gene are MNHEY and SVGAGI. CDR3: CASSPIERGPNYEQYF. The CDR3 DNA reads as TGTGCCAGCAGTCCGATCGAGCGGGGCCCCAACTACGAGCAGTACTTC.

This clonotype was picked up many times. The rearrangement uses TRBV20-1 and TRBJ1-2; 8 nucleotides align to TRBD1. This CDR3 has 16 amino acids. V dropped 6 bases and J dropped 8; count of bases not matched to a gene: 20. Germline lookup yields CDR1 DFQATT and CDR2 SNEGSKA (reference sequence). CDR3 loop: CSAGRGTGGPAGGYTF. In nucleotides, the CDR3 is TGCAGTGCCGGGCGCGGGACAGGAGGACCCGCGGGCGGCTACACCTTC.

This clonotype has ten or more counts. The CDR3 here is CASREGRDGYTF. CDR3 coding DNA: TGTGCCAGCAGAGAGGGGCGGGATGGCTACACCTTC. The chain couples TRBV27 to TRBJ1-2, with D possibly being TRBD1 (5 bases). The germline V gene has CDR1 MNHEY and CDR2 SMNVEV (reference sequence). Trimming cost V 6 bases and J 6 bases, with 11 bases left between them. The length of the CDR3 is 12 residues.

In its sample, this clonotype was seen many times. This chain joins TRBV19 and TRBJ1-3; D gene ambiguous. The CDR3 loop spans 15 amino acids. V was cut by 7 bases and J by 0 bases, with 13 bases left in between. Germline V gene data show CDR1 as LNHDA and CDR2 as SQIVND (reference sequence). CDR3 amino acids: CASISTKDSGNTIYF. The CDR3, as DNA: TGTGCCAGTATTTCGACGAAAGACTCTGGAAACACCATATATTTT. Based on the CDR3 plus reference TRBV19 and TRBJ1-3, the full variable domain is DGGITQSPKYLFRKEGQNVTLSCEQNLNHDAMYWYRQDPGQGLRLIYYSQIVNDFQKGDIAEGYSVSREKKESFPLTVTSAQKNPTAFYLCASISTKDSGNTIYFGEGSWLTVV.

This clonotype was counted a single time. V gene TRBV7-2 combines with J gene TRBJ1-2, with D possibly TRBD1 on 5 matching bases. The CDR3 contains 13 residues. Per the germline V gene, CDR1 is SGHTA and CDR2 is FQGNSA. Trimming pared 6 bases from V and 7 bases from J, leaving 15 bases between. The CDR3 DNA follows: TGTGCCAGCAGACAACAGCGGGGCGGTGGCTACACCTTC. Its protein is CASRQQRGGGYTF.

V is TRBV7-2 and J is TRBJ1-6, with unresolved D. V was clipped by 0 bases and J by 9 bases, with 18 bases between them. CDR3 size: 17 residues. Per the germline V gene, CDR1 is SGHTA and CDR2 is FQGNSA. CDR3 loop: CASSLAGIGPSSSPLHF. CDR3 nucleotides: TGTGCCAGCAGCTTAGCTGGGATAGGGCCGTCGAGTTCACCCCTCCACTTT.

This clonotype was counted between two and nine times. This rearrangement joins TRBV30 to TRBJ1-3, with D hard to call. The CDR3 spans 14 residues. Germline CDR1 and CDR2: GTSNPN and SVGIG (reference sequence). V was clipped by 1 base and J by 2 bases, with 9 bases between them. The CDR3 loop is CAWSGGFAGNTIYF. Here the CDR3 DNA reads TGTGCCTGGAGTGGTGGATTCGCTGGAAACACCATATATTTT.

This clonotype was seen at least ten times. The J gene is TRBJ2-7, the V gene TRBV20-1, with a weak D call TRBD1 (7 bases). This CDR3 region has 14 residues. Germline-derived CDR1 and CDR2 are DFQATT and SNEGSKA (reference sequence). V was shortened by 0 bases and J by 3 bases, with 12 bases between the two germline ends. The CDR3, as DNA: TGCAGTGCTAGAGATAACAGGGGAGGCTACGAGCAGTACTTC. It codes for CSARDNRGGYEQYF.

With regard to this clonotype: Germline and junction disagree at one end, which may indicate a read error. This chain joins TRBV5-4 and TRBJ2-5; 16 nucleotides align to TRBD2. This CDR3 spans 20 amino acids. Germline assignment: CDR1 SGHNT and CDR2 YYREEE (reference sequence). CDR3 nucleotide sequence: TGCGCCAGCAGCCAAGATGGGGTGGCGGGACTAGCGGGAGGGCAAGAGACCCAGTACTTC. This translates into CASSQDGVAGLAGGQETQYF.

The chain joins TRBV27 to TRBJ1-1, with D possibly being TRBD1 (6 bases). V was pared by 6 bases and J by 1 base, with 15 bases between. The CDR3 contains 15 residues. Germline V gene sequence: CDR1 MNHEY, CDR2 SMNVEV (reference sequence). CDR3 sequence: CASRVGLTGNTEAFF. As DNA, the CDR3 is TGTGCCAGCAGAGTCGGTTTGACAGGGAACACTGAAGCTTTCTTT.

A word on this clonotype: A much larger clone differs from this one at a single base, so this may be a read error. This chain joins TRBV12-3 or TRBV12-4 and TRBJ1-4; D might be TRBD1 (6 bases). This CDR3 is 13 amino acids long. V was trimmed by 4 bases and J by 8 bases, leaving 11 bases between them. The CDR3 DNA reads as TGTGCCAGCAGTTCTCCAGGGGCCGAAAAACTGTTTTTT. It encodes CASSSPGAEKLFF.

The CDR3 DNA is TGTGCCAGCAGCTCGGGACTAGCGGGAGTGCAGTTCTTC. Protein: CASSSGLAGVQFF. The chain is built from TRBV7-3 and TRBJ2-5, with TRBD2 identical over 14 bases. The end of the DNA fits TRBJ2-1 better, so the J call may be wrong. From germline, CDR1 is SGHTA and CDR2 FQGTGA. The CDR3 contains 13 residues.

This chain connects TRBV2 to TRBJ2-4, with D possibly called TRBD1 or TRBD2 (5 bases each). Trimming pared 5 bases from V and 2 bases from J, leaving 10 bases between. The length of the CDR3 is 14 residues. Germline lookup yields CDR1 SNHLY and CDR2 FYNNEI. CDR3 region: CASSKRDPKNIQYF. The CDR3 bases are TGTGCCAGCAGTAAACGGGACCCCAAAAACATTCAGTACTTC.